The 30 T cell receptor beta chains below were found in one sample sequenced in a study of blood T cell repertoires in COVID-19. Using immunoSEQ multiplex PCR, the repertoire was profiled, and TCRdb retains in-frame clones only, with some absent. Among some 150,000 clones, around 90% were seen once, and the ten largest hold approximately 3%. The source material was peripheral blood. The receptors were gathered from a man aged 55-75 years with acute or convalescent COVID-19.

This clone was observed a single time. The chain links TRBV5-1 to TRBJ2-1, with 7 bases fitting TRBD1. V dropped 4 bases and J dropped 9; count of bases not matched to a gene: 13. This CDR3 has 15 residues. Per germline, CDR1 SGHRS and CDR2 YFSETQ. CDR3 nucleotide sequence: TGCGCCAGCAGCCTCAGGAGAGGGGGCGCGGTTGAGCAGTTCTTC. Translation gives CASSLRRGGAVEQFF. The whole variable domain, filled in from reference TRBV5-1 and TRBJ2-1, reads KAGVTQTPRYLIKTRGQQVTLSCSPISGHRSVSWYQQTPGQGLQFLFEYFSETQRNKGNFPGRFSGRQFSNSRSEMNVSTLELGDSALYLCASSLRRGGAVEQFFGPGTRLTVL.

This sequence joins TRBV27 and TRBJ2-6, with 10 bases aligning to TRBD1. Losses at the gene ends were 1 base for V and 3 bases for J; bases not matched to a gene: 6. The germline gives CDR1 MNHEY, CDR2 SMNVEV (reference sequence). CDR3 size: 18 residues. In nucleotides, the CDR3 is TGTGCCAGCAGTTTATTGGGACAGGGGACAGTTGGGGCCAACGTCCTGACTTTC. It codes for CASSLLGQGTVGANVLTF.

CDR3 protein: CASRRAGPGNQPQHF. CDR3 coding DNA: TGTGCCAGCAGACGAGCAGGGCCAGGGAATCAGCCCCAGCATTTT. J is TRBJ1-5 and V is TRBV5-6, with D maybe TRBD1 (5 bases). V dropped 5 bases and J dropped 4 bases, with 16 bases sitting between them. Germline V CDR1 and CDR2: SGHDT, YYEEEE. The length of the CDR3 is 15 residues.

The J gene is TRBJ1-3, the V gene TRBV7-2; no definite D call. Germline V gene sequence: CDR1 SGHTA, CDR2 FQGNSA. Trimming cost V 2 bases and J 0 bases, with 8 bases left between them. There are 15 residues in the CDR3. The CDR3 loop is CASSLQASSGNTIYF. CDR3 coding DNA: TGTGCCAGCAGCTTACAGGCGTCCTCTGGAAACACCATATATTTT.

This chain's CDR3 is CASSEVPTGGSYEQYF. In DNA, the CDR3 is TGTGCCAGCAGTGAAGTCCCGACAGGGGGCTCCTACGAGCAGTACTTC. The chain has TRBV2 and TRBJ2-7, with 9 bases lining up with TRBD1. Germline CDR1 reads SNHLY; CDR2 reads FYNNEI. V was clipped by 1 base and J by 0 bases; unmatched bases: 4. The CDR3 length is 16 residues.

This rearrangement joins TRBV27 to TRBJ2-7, with 9 bases fitting TRBD1. Looked up from germline, CDR1 is MNHEY and CDR2 is SMNVEV (reference sequence). The V segment lost 5 bases and the J segment 3 bases; nucleotides outside the gene matches: 5. The CDR3 runs to 14 residues. The CDR3, as DNA: TGTGCCAGCAGTATACAGGGGGCCGACTACGAGCAGTACTTC. Protein sequence: CASSIQGADYEQYF.

Only a few counts were recorded for this clone. The chain couples TRBV5-1 to TRBJ1-1; a possible D gene is TRBD1 (5 bases). Germline CDR1 is SGHRS and CDR2 is YFSETQ. This CDR3 spans 15 amino acids. Between the trimmed V and J ends, which lost 0 bases and 1 base, there was a span of 10 bases. CDR3 in amino acids: CASSLARVPNTEAFF. CDR3 sequence (DNA): TGCGCCAGCAGCTTGGCCAGGGTCCCGAACACTGAAGCTTTCTTT.

The rearrangement joins TRBV5-6 to TRBJ2-7, with 7 positions matching TRBD1. The CDR3 contains 14 residues. CDR1 is SGHDT and CDR2 is YYEEEE in the germline V gene. V trimming: 0 bases; J trimming: 9 bases; junction bases outside the gene matches: 9. The CDR3 region has the DNA TGTGCCAGCAGCTTGGTTGGGACAGAGATCGGGCAGTACTTC. Translation: CASSLVGTEIGQYF.

The gene calls are TRBV15 and TRBJ1-3; no definite D call. Germline-derived CDR1 and CDR2 are LNHNV and YYDKDF (reference sequence). V lost 11 bases to trimming and J lost 2 bases, with 10 bases between them. The CDR3 contains 12 residues. The DNA of the CDR3 is TGTGCCGCCTCCGAGGCTGGAAACACCATATATTTT. It encodes CAASEAGNTIYF.

The V call is TRBV15, the J call TRBJ2-7; tentative D call: TRBD2 (5 bases). Looked up from germline, CDR1 is LNHNV and CDR2 is YYDKDF (reference sequence). V was shortened by 0 bases and J by 2 bases, with 8 bases between the two germline ends. The CDR3 spans 14 residues. The CDR3 sequence is CATSREAVAYEQYF. The CDR3 region has the DNA TGTGCCACCAGCAGAGAAGCGGTGGCCTACGAGCAGTACTTC.

Many counts were recorded for this clone. The V and J genes are TRBV7-9 and TRBJ1-2, with TRBD1 matching over 8 bases. CDR1 is SEHNR, CDR2 FQNEAQ, per germline (reference sequence). The junction had 18 bases not matched to a gene; V was cut back by 5 bases and J by 7 bases. The CDR3 contains 17 residues. Written as DNA, the CDR3 is TGTGCCAGCAGCCCCGGAGTAAAATCTGGACAGGGAGTTGGCTACACCTTC. This codes for CASSPGVKSGQGVGYTF.

The chain uses TRBV4-1 and TRBJ2-7; 7 nucleotides align to TRBD1. The CDR3 length is 15 residues. V trimming: 1 base; J trimming: 4 bases; junction bases outside the gene matches: 7. Germline V lookup: CDR1 MGHRA, CDR2 YSYEKL. The CDR3 region is CASSQATGTAYEQYF. The CDR3 nucleotides read TGCGCCAGCAGCCAAGCTACCGGGACAGCTTACGAGCAGTACTTC.

The chain links TRBV14 to TRBJ2-3; D may be TRBD1 (5 bases). Trimming pared 4 bases from V and 0 bases from J, leaving 8 bases between. The CDR3 is made up of 14 amino acids. Germline V gene lookup returns CDR1 SGHDN and CDR2 FVKESK. The CDR3 DNA sequence: TGTGCCAGCAGCCTAACAGGAAGCACAGATACGCAGTATTTT. Translated: CASSLTGSTDTQYF.

The rearrangement links TRBV19 to TRBJ1-1; TRBD1 matches at 9 bases. The CDR3 is 14 amino acids. The trim removed 8 bases at V and 5 bases at J, leaving 9 bases unmatched. Per the germline V gene, CDR1 is LNHDA and CDR2 is SQIVND (reference sequence). The CDR3 loop is CASVPGQGRTEAFF. The CDR3 nucleotides are TGTGCCAGTGTTCCGGGACAGGGTCGAACTGAAGCTTTCTTT.

The gene calls are TRBV9 and TRBJ2-3; D not resolved. V lost 1 base and J 0 bases, leaving 6 bases between the germline ends. Germline values: CDR1 SGDLS, CDR2 YYNGEE. The CDR3 runs to 14 residues. Here the CDR3 reads CASSVRGSTDTQYF. Here the CDR3 DNA reads TGTGCCAGCAGCGTACGCGGTAGCACAGATACGCAGTATTTT.

Only a few counts were recorded for this clone. V usage is TRBV25-1 and J usage is TRBJ2-5, with 8 positions matching TRBD2. V gave up 3 bases and J gave up 2 bases; unmatched junction bases: 5. Germline V lookup: CDR1 MGHDK, CDR2 SYGVNS. This CDR3 is 15 amino acids long. For the CDR3, the DNA is TGTGCCAGCAGTGAGGGACTAGTGCCTCAAGAGACCCAGTACTTC. It codes for CASSEGLVPQETQYF.

This clone came up a few times. The chain combines TRBV6-6 with TRBJ1-3, with 7 bases identical to TRBD1. The CDR3 is made up of 15 amino acids. Unmatched junction bases numbered 4, after V lost 2 bases and J lost 3 bases. Germline V lookup: CDR1 MNHNY, CDR2 SVGAGI (reference sequence). The chain's CDR3 is CASSYNRDSGNTIYF. In DNA, the CDR3 is TGTGCCAGCAGTTACAACCGGGACAGTGGAAACACCATATATTTT.

The CDR3 spells CASRSVGTGETGNTIYF. The CDR3 nucleotides read TGTGCCAGCAGATCGGTTGGGACAGGGGAGACTGGAAACACCATATATTTT. V gene TRBV28 combines with J gene TRBJ1-3; 10 bases align to TRBD1. CDR1 is MDHEN and CDR2 is SYDVKM in the germline V gene. The V and J ends lost 6 bases and 2 bases, in that order; junction bases with no gene match: 10. CDR3 length equals 17 residues. Looking up the rest from reference TRBV28 and TRBJ1-3 gives the full variable domain: DVKVTQSSRYLVKRTGEKVFLECVQDMDHENMFWYRQDPGLGLRLIYFSYDVKMKEKGDIPEGYSVSREKKERFSLILESASTNQTSMYLCASRSVGTGETGNTIYFGEGSWLTVV.

The rearrangement links TRBV5-1 to TRBJ2-1; 7 bases align to TRBD1. Per germline, CDR1 SGHRS and CDR2 YFSETQ. CDR3 length equals 17 residues. Germline trimming cut 4 bases from V and 7 bases from J; bases unmatched to any gene: 17. DNA of the CDR3: TGCGCCAGCAGCCCAAACGGGCAGGGGGAGAATTGGAATGAGCAGTTCTTC. It is translated as CASSPNGQGENWNEQFF.

The V and J genes are TRBV19 and TRBJ1-2, with 10 bases identical to TRBD1. The V and J ends lost 3 bases and 6 bases, in that order; junction bases with no gene match: 4. The CDR3 runs 14 residues. Germline V lookup: CDR1 LNHDA, CDR2 SQIVND (reference sequence). CDR3 region: CASSMDRGSHGYTF. Here the CDR3 DNA reads TGTGCCAGTAGTATGGACAGGGGGTCTCATGGCTACACCTTC.

This rearrangement joins TRBV20-1 to TRBJ1-6; D gene uncertain. V lost 3 bases, J lost 0 bases, and 12 bases lay in between. CDR1 is DFQATT and CDR2 is SNEGSKA in the germline V gene (reference sequence). The CDR3 has 16 amino acids. CDR3: CSASSRGSSYNSPLHF. The CDR3 nucleotides are TGCAGTGCTAGTTCACGGGGAAGCTCCTATAATTCACCCCTCCACTTT.

This chain joins TRBV4-1 and TRBJ2-1, with 9 bases identical to TRBD2. CDR3 length: 15 residues. Losses at the gene ends were 6 bases for V and 6 bases for J; bases not matched to a gene: 9. CDR1 and CDR2 (germline): MGHRA, YSYEKL. The CDR3 here is CASSPGLALSNEQFF. CDR3 nucleotides: TGCGCCAGCAGTCCCGGACTAGCGCTTTCCAATGAGCAGTTCTTC.

The CDR3 region has the DNA TGCAGCGTTGAAGCGGGGGACAGAGGCGCTGAAGCTTTCTTT. Translating it yields CSVEAGDRGAEAFF. This chain links TRBV29-1 with TRBJ1-1, with TRBD1 identical over 7 bases. This CDR3 has 14 residues. Germline trimming cut 1 base from V and 6 bases from J; bases unmatched to any gene: 8. Germline CDR1 reads SQVTM; CDR2 reads ANQGSEA.

This chain joins TRBV6-5 and TRBJ2-7, with 12 nucleotides matching TRBD1. Germline V gene data show CDR1 as MNHEY and CDR2 as SVGAGI. The ends lost 11 bases at V and 6 bases at J; junction bases unmatched: 11. This CDR3 has 14 amino acids. The CDR3 loop is CAGDTGTGGFEQYF. The CDR3 bases are TGTGCCGGCGATACAGGGACAGGGGGCTTCGAGCAGTACTTC.

J is TRBJ2-2 and V is TRBV5-6, with D unclear. This CDR3 comprises 14 residues. Trimming took off 4 bases at V and 3 bases at J, with 10 bases between the two ends. Germline V gene data show CDR1 as SGHDT and CDR2 as YYEEEE. CDR3 nucleotide sequence: TGTGCCAGCAGCACCAACAGAGACACCGGGGAGCTGTTTTTT. This codes for CASSTNRDTGELFF.

The chain combines TRBV27 with TRBJ1-2, with 8 bases identical to TRBD1. Trimming at V came to 5 bases and at J to 5 bases, leaving 7 bases not matched to a gene. The CDR3 is made up of 14 amino acids. Germline CDR1 is MNHEY and CDR2 is SMNVEV (reference sequence). In nucleotides, the CDR3 is TGTGCCAGCAGTCCGATGGGACAGGCGTATGGCTACACCTTC. This sequence encodes CASSPMGQAYGYTF.

This clone was seen a single time. The chain links TRBV13 to TRBJ2-2, with D possibly TRBD1 on 5 matching bases. The CDR3 sequence is 15 residues long. CDR1 and CDR2 (germline): PRHDT, FYEKMQ (reference sequence). Trimming shortened V by 0 bases and J by 1 base, and 6 bases separated the two germline ends. The CDR3 sequence is CASSLGQGNTGELFF. For the CDR3, the DNA is TGTGCCAGCAGCTTAGGGCAGGGGAACACCGGGGAGCTGTTTTTT.

The V gene is TRBV6-5, the J gene TRBJ1-2, with D uncertain. The CDR3 length is 12 residues. The V gene lost 6 bases and the J gene lost 7 bases, with 12 bases spanning the gap. Per the germline V gene, CDR1 is MNHEY and CDR2 is SVGAGI. CDR3 nucleotides: TGTGCCAGCAGGACCAACCAGGTTGGCTACACCTTC. The encoded protein is CASRTNQVGYTF.

J is TRBJ2-5 and V is TRBV5-4, with D maybe TRBD1 (6 bases). V was clipped by 4 bases and J by 2 bases, with 15 bases between them. The CDR3 loop spans 15 amino acids. Germline V gene lookup returns CDR1 SGHNT and CDR2 YYREEE (reference sequence). This chain's CDR3 is CASSVFSGTQETQYF. DNA of the CDR3: TGTGCCAGCAGCGTCTTTTCCGGGACACAAGAGACCCAGTACTTC.

The chain recombines TRBV21-1 with TRBJ1-3; the DNA was not used to check the table's D call, TRBD1. TRBV21-1 is annotated as a pseudogene. The CDR3 covers 16 residues. The CDR3 spells CASTRPTGTGFDTIYF. In nucleotides, the CDR3 is TGTGCCAGCACGCGCCCGACCGGGACAGGATTCGACACCATATATTTT.